The present TCR beta chain was sequenced within a study of T-cell reconstitution after alpha-beta-depleted transplantation in children (dated by TCRdb to 2016 to 2018). General notes on the study: Using TCR repertoire profiling, the study quantitatively followed how T-cell immune reconstitution unfolded in children after TCRalphabeta/CD19-depleted allogeneic hematopoietic cell transplantation. What the research found in general, with its limitations: Apparently early alphabetaT-cell count recovery about two months after transplant reportedly relied on only several hundred rapidly expanded clones derived from non-depleted graft cells. Over the following months the frequencies of hyperexpanded clones went down, and after one year T-cell counts and TCRbeta diversity were mostly credited to newly produced T cells. The high TCRbeta diversity at day 60 in some patients was ascribed to recipient T cells and intrathymic progenitors that had survived conditioning.

This sample's treatment or condition label indicates: allogeneic hematopoietic cell transplantation with graft depleted of TCRalphabeta T cells and CD19 B cells. Transplant recipients were children who received TCRalphabeta/CD19-depleted allogeneic hematopoietic cell grafts. The library was obtained by PCR. TCRdb lists the instrument as Illumina HiSeq 2500. TCR library preparation used molecular barcoding, with unique molecular identifiers applied to normalize quantification of the TCRbeta repertoire. TCRdb took the public reads, trimmed them with fastp at Q25, ran MiXCR for clone calling and kept in-frame beta chains. Records with the same CDR3 protein are collapsed into one entry carrying the most frequent genes and DNA. Recorded for this sample are 90,000 to 100,000 distinct CDR3 sequences; 23% of them occurred a single time. Jointly, the top ten make up about a fifth of the sample. The CDR3 sequence holds 13 residues, the cysteine and phenylalanine included. The read is trimmed to its CDR3 DNA, 39 bases read in frame from base 1. CDR1 DFQATT and CDR2 SNEGSKA are derived from the germline V gene (reference sequence). Trimming at the junction amounts to 6 bases on V and 5 bases on J, and the germline ends lie 16 bases apart.

This clonotype has ten or more counts. Its binding antigen is unknown. No base quality information exists; no much larger clone differs at one position. The source was PBMCs, collected before TCRalphabeta/CD19-depleted stem cell transplant. The chain is encoded by TRBV20-1 joined to TRBJ2-5; the D segment cannot be called with confidence. The clonotype was recovered from a boy between 2 and 10 years old with acute lymphoblastic leukemia, due to receive a stem cell transplant. The DNA reads TGCAGTGCGGAAATTTCAGGAACCGAGACCCAGTACTTC. It translates to CSAEISGTETQYF.